The rows below give T cell receptor beta chains drawn from one sample of a study of regulatory T cells in long-lasting Graves disease. From the multiplex PCR reads, TCRdb called clonotypes with MiXCR, one entry per CDR3 protein. The sample has 350,000 to 550,000 distinct CDR3 sequences, less than 20% seen once. These data were also reused for a study on T cells in Graves' hyperthyroidism and ophthalmopathy.

The material was peripheral blood mononuclear cells (PBMCs), obtained at new diagnosis, from a patient treated with antithyroid drugs. The receptors derive from a woman in her late teens or twenties with Graves disease. Both conserved end residues are part of each CDR3.

j_call	v_call	cdr3_aa
TRBJ1-1	TRBV7-2	CASSLVPGRDTEAFF
TRBJ1-5	TRBV6-2/TRBV6-3	CASSEGQGPNQPQHF
TRBJ2-7	TRBV11-2	CASSLPRGNEQYF
TRBJ2-3	TRBV5-1	CASSPLASGIPQDTQYF
TRBJ2-3	TRBV20-1	CSARRAGYRSTDTQYF
TRBJ2-5	TRBV20-1	CSAARGRDYQETQYF
TRBJ2-7	TRBV7-2	CASSYLGAGVNHEQYF
TRBJ2-7	TRBV3-1	CASSPATGDGKAF
TRBJ1-1	TRBV6-1	CASSKQVLVNTEAFF
TRBJ2-1	TRBV5-1	CASSPWGASGGVWEQFF
TRBJ1-1	TRBV29-1	CSVEDRLNTEAFF
TRBJ2-4	TRBV12-3/TRBV12-4	CASSFMGGIAKNIQYF
TRBJ2-7	TRBV6-2/TRBV6-3	CASRNTTWRDGEQYF
TRBJ2-1	TRBV3-1	CASTRLAGSSYNEQFF
TRBJ1-1	TRBV12-3/TRBV12-4	CASSSPAGGWYTEAFF
TRBJ2-7	TRBV28	CASSARTGESEQYF
TRBJ1-1	TRBV11-2	CASSLVSGNTEAFF
TRBJ2-1	TRBV5-5	CASSQLAGVYNEQFF
TRBJ1-1	TRBV5-1	CASSEGTGVYTEAFF
TRBJ1-2	TRBV30	CAWSVLNGYTF
TRBJ2-5	TRBV28	CASSTSGTREGETQYF
TRBJ1-5	TRBV27	CASSPRQGAWQPQHF
TRBJ2-5	TRBV29-1	CSVLASGSIETQYF
TRBJ2-5	TRBV7-2	CASSLGQGQETQYF